This TCR beta chain was captured by sequencing in a study of blood T cell repertoires in COVID-19. In the study overall: Samples came from the United States, Italy and Spain, spanning acute and convalescent COVID-19. Sources were T cells, B-cell-depleted T cells, or PBMCs; the material itself was cDNA or gDNA.

Assay: immunoSEQ multiplex PCR; the TCRdb copy retains only in-frame clones and omits some. In the table there are roughly 72,000 clones, 88% of which are singletons. Germline V gene data show CDR1 as SGHTA and CDR2 as FQGNSA. Trimming took off 4 bases at V and 0 bases at J, with 14 bases between the two ends. CDR3 size: 16 residues. This sequence originates from a human donor in a cohort sampled during active COVID-19. The J gene is TRBJ2-3, the V gene TRBV7-2; tentatively, D is TRBD2 (7 bases). Material: peripheral blood. CDR3 DNA sequence: TGTGCCAGCAGCTCACGCGGGGGCAGAAGCACAGATACGCAGTATTTT. Amino acid sequence: CASSSRGGRSTDTQYF.